These T cell receptor beta chains were read from a single sample in a study of control samples from healthy donors and cancer patients. Sequencing was performed with immunoSEQ multiplex PCR; in TCRdb, only in-frame clones are kept and a portion is missing. This sample has 150,000 to 200,000 clones; about 91% occur once, and the top ten carry 4.5% to 6%. Sequencing was performed on blood. The receptor set was obtained from a woman aged 25 to 39 in good health. Both conserved end residues are part of each CDR3. D genes are given only for firm matches. Not all rows give a size; the values are once, few, many and, for expanded clones, a class.

TRBV6-6	TRBJ1-6	NA	NA	TGTGCCAGCACCCATATGGGGGATTCACCCCTCCACTTT	CASTHMGDSPLHF
TRBV13	TRBJ1-2	NA	NA	TGTGCCAGCAGCGGCCGGTGGCAGGGGAATATACTAAATGGCTACACCTTC	CASSGRWQGNILNGYTF
TRBV29-1	TRBJ2-2	NA	NA	TGCAGCACCAAGGATGGTCTGGGGACCGGGGAGCTGTTTTTT	CSTKDGLGTGELFF
TRBV28	TRBJ2-7	NA	NA	TGTGCCACAGACCATAGACAGGGAGGGGACTACGAGCAGTACTTC	CATDHRQGGDYEQYF
TRBV7-2	TRBJ2-1	NA	TRBD2	TGTGCCAGCAGCTTAGAAGGGACTACCTCGAATGAGCAGTTCTTC	CASSLEGTTSNEQFF
TRBV14	TRBJ2-5	once	NA	TGTGCCAGCAGCCAAGAGCAAGTTCTACAAGAGACCCAGTACTTC	CASSQEQVLQETQYF
TRBV5-4	TRBJ2-2	NA	NA	TGTGCCAGCAGCGAGGGGGTCGACACCGGGGAGCTGTTTTTT	CASSEGVDTGELFF
TRBV5-1	TRBJ2-1	NA	TRBD1	TGCGCCAGCAGCCCCGGGACAGTCAGTGTAAATGAGCAGTTCTTC	CASSPGTVSVNEQFF
TRBV7-2	TRBJ2-3	once	TRBD2	TGTGCCAGCTGGGGGGGTACGCAGTATTTT	CASWGGTQYF
TRBV19	TRBJ2-5	NA	NA	TGTGCCAGTAGTATAGCACGAGGGCTAGGGACCCAGTACTTC	CASSIARGLGTQYF
TRBV6-5	TRBJ2-4	NA	NA	TGTGCCAGCAGCGCCCTACGACAGGGAGGAAACATTCAGTACTTC	CASSALRQGGNIQYF
TRBV30	TRBJ1-2	NA	NA	TGTGCCTGGAGTGACACGGTTTCCTATGGCTACACCTTC	CAWSDTVSYGYTF
TRBV18	TRBJ1-2	NA	NA	TGTGCCAGCTCACCTAATCAGGGACACTATGGCTACACCTTC	CASSPNQGHYGYTF
TRBV5-1	TRBJ1-2	NA	TRBD1	TGCGCCAGCAGCTTAGGACAGGGGAATGGCTACACCTTC	CASSLGQGNGYTF
TRBV19	TRBJ2-7	NA	TRBD2	TGTGCCAGTAGTATCTCTGGGACTACCTACGAGCAGTACTTC	CASSISGTTYEQYF
TRBV19	TRBJ2-1	once	TRBD2	TGTGCCAGTAGGCGACTAGCGATTAACAATGAGCAGTTCTTC	CASRRLAINNEQFF
TRBV5-1	TRBJ2-5	NA	NA	TGCGCCAGCAGCCGGGAGCCCGAGACCCAGTACTTC	CASSREPETQYF
TRBV29-1	TRBJ1-6	NA	NA	TGCAGCGTTGGTACAGGCTATAATTCACCCCTCCACTTT	CSVGTGYNSPLHF
TRBV7-2	TRBJ2-7	few	TRBD2	TGTGCCAGCAGCTCACCAGGACTAGCCGTACTGATTTACTTC	CASSSPGLAVLIYF
TRBV5-1	TRBJ1-1	once	NA	TGCGCCAGCAGCCGGGACGGGAACACTGAAGCTTTCTTT	CASSRDGNTEAFF
TRBV15	TRBJ2-5	once	TRBD1	TGTGCCACCAGCCTGACAGGGAACCAAGAGACCCAGTACTTC	CATSLTGNQETQYF
TRBV19	TRBJ1-2	NA	TRBD1	TGTGCCAGTAACTCTAGGACAGGGGCGAACTATGGCTACACCTTC	CASNSRTGANYGYTF
TRBV7-2	TRBJ2-1	NA	NA	TGTGCCAGCAGCTTAGGCAGGGTTAAAAATGAGCAGTTCTTC	CASSLGRVKNEQFF
TRBV4-2	TRBJ1-6	NA	NA	TGTGCCAGCAGCCAAGGGACGGTTAAAAATTCACCCCTCCACTTT	CASSQGTVKNSPLHF
TRBV27	TRBJ2-3	NA	TRBD2	TGTGCCAGCAGTCCAGCGGGGGGGCCGGATACGCAGTATTTT	CASSPAGGPDTQYF
TRBV3-1/TRBV3-2	TRBJ2-3	NA	TRBD2	TGTGCCAGCAGTCACGGGACTAGCGGGGGGGCCACAGATACGCAGTATTTT	CASSHGTSGGATDTQYF
TRBV11-3	TRBJ2-1	NA	NA	TGTGCCAGCAGCTTAGTTCCGGGACCTTACAATGAGCAGTTCTTC	CASSLVPGPYNEQFF
TRBV3-1/TRBV3-2	TRBJ2-5	few	NA	TGTGCCAGCAGCCAAGACAATTCTGGGGATGAGACCCAGTACTTC	CASSQDNSGDETQYF
TRBV11-2	TRBJ2-6	NA	NA	TGTGCCAGCAGCTTACCTAGCTCTGGGGCCAACGTCCTGACTTTC	CASSLPSSGANVLTF
TRBV3-1/TRBV3-2	TRBJ2-2	NA	TRBD2	TGTGCCAGCAGCCAAGTAGCCCAGCGGGGGGGCCGGACCGGGGAGCTGTTTTTT	CASSQVAQRGGRTGELFF
TRBV5-1	TRBJ1-2	NA	NA	TGCGCCAGCAGCTTCGGGGGGGACTATGGCTACACCTTC	CASSFGGDYGYTF
TRBV19	TRBJ2-7	NA	TRBD1	TGTGCCAGTAGTGGGGCCGAGACAGGGAACCCCTACGAGCAGTACTTC	CASSGAETGNPYEQYF
TRBV19	TRBJ1-1	NA	NA	TGTGCCAGTAGTGCCTCCAGTGTTGGCACTGAAGCTTTCTTT	CASSASSVGTEAFF
TRBV12-3/TRBV12-4	TRBJ2-7	NA	NA	TGTGCCAGCAGTTCCAACTTACATCGGTACTTC	CASSSNLHRYF
TRBV7-9	TRBJ2-1	NA	TRBD2	TGTGCCAGCAGCTTAGCCCTAGCGGGAGGGCCTGAGCAGTTCTTC	CASSLALAGGPEQFF
TRBV12-3/TRBV12-4	TRBJ1-1	NA	NA	TGTGCCAGCAGTTTAACTCACATAGAGGCTTTCTTT	CASSLTHIEAFF
TRBV18	TRBJ1-1	NA	NA	TGTGCCAGCTCACCGAACGAGGGGAACACTGAAGCTTTCTTT	CASSPNEGNTEAFF
TRBV5-1	TRBJ1-1	NA	TRBD1	TGCGCCAGCAGCTCGGGACAGGGGGATGCTGAAGCTTTCTTT	CASSSGQGDAEAFF
TRBV5-6	TRBJ2-3	NA	TRBD1	TGTGCCAGCAGCATCGGGACAGACACAGATACGCAGTATTTT	CASSIGTDTDTQYF
TRBV27	TRBJ1-2	NA	NA	TGTGCCAGCAGTTTTGCTGGGGGCTGGTTTGGGGCTAACTATGGCTACACCTTC	CASSFAGGWFGANYGYTF
TRBV18	TRBJ2-2	NA	TRBD1	TGTGCCAGCTCACCAGCAACAGGGGGCGCGGGGACCGGGGAGCTGTTTTTT	CASSPATGGAGTGELFF
TRBV27	TRBJ2-3	NA	NA	TGTGCCAGCAGACTTCTCGGGGCAGATACGCAGTATTTT	CASRLLGADTQYF
TRBV4-2	TRBJ1-5	NA	NA	TGTGCCAGCAGCCAGGGGGTCAAGCAGCCCCAGCATTTT	CASSQGVKQPQHF
TRBV7-9	TRBJ2-6	NA	NA	TGTGCCAGCAGCTCCAGCGACTTGGGGGCCAACGTCCTGACTTTC	CASSSSDLGANVLTF
TRBV21-1	TRBJ2-3	NA	NA	TGTGCCAGCAGCAAATCGGAGGCAGGGCACCTAAAGTATTTT	CASSKSEAGHLKYF
TRBV9	TRBJ2-1	NA	TRBD2	TGTGCCAGCAGCGTTACTAGCGGCTACAATGAGCAGTTCTTC	CASSVTSGYNEQFF
TRBV3-1/TRBV3-2	TRBJ2-1	NA	NA	TGTGCCAGCAGCCGCAGTCTGGACAATGAGCAGTTCTTC	CASSRSLDNEQFF
TRBV6-5	TRBJ1-2	NA	NA	TGTGCCATCCTATCGGGGGTCGGCTACACCTTC	CAILSGVGYTF
TRBV5-1	TRBJ2-5	NA	NA	TGCGCCAGCAGCTCACGATCAGGGCCGCAAGAGACCCAGTACTTC	CASSSRSGPQETQYF
TRBV5-1	TRBJ1-4	NA	TRBD1	TGCGCCAGCAGCTTACAGGGGCCCAGGGAAAAACTGTTTTTT	CASSLQGPREKLFF
TRBV28	TRBJ2-7	NA	NA	TGTGCCAGGTGGGGTCGGCAGATTAGCTCCTACGAGCAGTACTTC	CARWGRQISSYEQYF
TRBV19	TRBJ1-1	NA	TRBD1	TGTGCCAGTAGTATTGGACAGGGCACTGAAGCTTTCTTT	CASSIGQGTEAFF
TRBV5-1	TRBJ2-3	few	NA	TGCGCCAGCAGCGTCGCCTCAGGGTTCCCAGATACGCAGTATTTT	CASSVASGFPDTQYF
TRBV6-4	TRBJ1-5	NA	TRBD1	TGTGCCAGCTCAGGGGGCGCGGGACAGCCCCAGCATTTT	CASSGGAGQPQHF
TRBV4-1	TRBJ2-1	NA	TRBD1	TGCGCCAGCAGTAGGACAGGGGCGTTGGATGAGCAGTTCTTC	CASSRTGALDEQFF
TRBV28	TRBJ2-7	NA	TRBD2	TGTGCCAGCAGATCTAGCGGGAGTAAGAACGAGCAGTACTTC	CASRSSGSKNEQYF
TRBV10-1	TRBJ1-1	NA	NA	TGCGCCAGCAGTGAGGGCGGCGGCACTGAAGCTTTCTTT	CASSEGGGTEAFF
TRBV9	TRBJ1-1	NA	NA	TGTGCCAGCAGCGTAGGGTCCGGGGCGACTGAAGCTTTCTTT	CASSVGSGATEAFF
TRBV20-1	TRBJ2-1	NA	NA	TGCAGTGCTACAGAGCACAATGAGCAGTTCTTC	CSATEHNEQFF